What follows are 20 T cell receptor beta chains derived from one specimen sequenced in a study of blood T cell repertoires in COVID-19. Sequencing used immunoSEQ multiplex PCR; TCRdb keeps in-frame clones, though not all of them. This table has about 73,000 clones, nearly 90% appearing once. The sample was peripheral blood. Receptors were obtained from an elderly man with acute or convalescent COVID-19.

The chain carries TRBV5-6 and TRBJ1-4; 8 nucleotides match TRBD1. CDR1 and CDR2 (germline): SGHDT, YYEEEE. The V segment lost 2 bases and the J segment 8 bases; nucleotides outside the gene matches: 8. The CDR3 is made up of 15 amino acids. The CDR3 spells CASSFGQGGWEKLFF. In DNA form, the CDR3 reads TGTGCCAGCAGCTTCGGACAGGGCGGGTGGGAAAAACTGTTTTTT. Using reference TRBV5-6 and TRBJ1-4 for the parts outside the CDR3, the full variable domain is DAGVTQSPTHLIKTRGQQVTLRCSPKSGHDTVSWYQQALGQGPQFIFQYYEEEERQRGNFPDRFSGHQFPNYSSELNVNALLLGDSALYLCASSFGQGGWEKLFFGSGTQLSVL.

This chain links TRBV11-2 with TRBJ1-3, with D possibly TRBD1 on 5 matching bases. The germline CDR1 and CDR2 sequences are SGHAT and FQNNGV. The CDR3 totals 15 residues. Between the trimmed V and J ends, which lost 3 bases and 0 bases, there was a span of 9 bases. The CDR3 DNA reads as TGTGCCAGCAGCTTTACAGGTAGCTCTGGAAACACCATATATTTT. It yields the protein CASSFTGSSGNTIYF.

The CDR3 DNA reads TGTGCCAGCAGTTACGGGGACAGGCGTTCACCCCTCCACTTT. It specifies CASSYGDRRSPLHF. The V call is TRBV6-5, the J call TRBJ1-6; the match to TRBD1 covers 8 bases. Germline CDR1 and CDR2: MNHEY and SVGAGI. V was clipped by 2 bases and J by 9 bases; unmatched bases: 3. CDR3 length: 14 amino acids.

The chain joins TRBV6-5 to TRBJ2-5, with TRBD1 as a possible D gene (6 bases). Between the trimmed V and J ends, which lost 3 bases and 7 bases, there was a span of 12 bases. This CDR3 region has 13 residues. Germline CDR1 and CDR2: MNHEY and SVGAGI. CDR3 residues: CASSYGTTGTQYF. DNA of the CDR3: TGTGCCAGCAGTTATGGGACAACGGGGACCCAGTACTTC.

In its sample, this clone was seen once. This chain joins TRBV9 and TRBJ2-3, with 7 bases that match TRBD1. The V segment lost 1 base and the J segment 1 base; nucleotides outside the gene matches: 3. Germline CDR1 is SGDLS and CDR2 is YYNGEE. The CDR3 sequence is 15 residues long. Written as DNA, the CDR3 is TGTGCCAGCAGCGTATGGACAGGCCGCACAGATACGCAGTATTTT. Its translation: CASSVWTGRTDTQYF.

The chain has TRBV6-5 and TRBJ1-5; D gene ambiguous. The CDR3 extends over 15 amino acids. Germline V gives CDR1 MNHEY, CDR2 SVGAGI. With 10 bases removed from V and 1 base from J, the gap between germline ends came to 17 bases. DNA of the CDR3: TGTGCCACCTTCCCTCCGACGAGGAGCAATCAGCCCCAGCATTTT. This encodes CATFPPTRSNQPQHF.

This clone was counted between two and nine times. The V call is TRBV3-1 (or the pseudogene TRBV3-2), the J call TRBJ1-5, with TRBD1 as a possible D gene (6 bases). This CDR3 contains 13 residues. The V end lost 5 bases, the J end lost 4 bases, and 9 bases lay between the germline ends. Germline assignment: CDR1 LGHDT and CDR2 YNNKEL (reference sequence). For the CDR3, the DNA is TGTGCCAGCAGCGAAACAGGGAATCAGCCCCAGCATTTT. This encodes CASSETGNQPQHF.

The CDR3 DNA is TGTGCCAGCAGCTTGGGTCCAGGGGCCGCGAAAAGTGAAGCTTTCTTT. As protein: CASSLGPGAAKSEAFF. The chain has TRBV5-4 and TRBJ1-1; D perhaps matches TRBD1 (6 bases). The ends were cut back, 0 bases at V and 7 bases at J, with 19 bases in the middle. Germline V gene lookup returns CDR1 SGHNT and CDR2 YYREEE (reference sequence). The length of the CDR3 is 16 residues.

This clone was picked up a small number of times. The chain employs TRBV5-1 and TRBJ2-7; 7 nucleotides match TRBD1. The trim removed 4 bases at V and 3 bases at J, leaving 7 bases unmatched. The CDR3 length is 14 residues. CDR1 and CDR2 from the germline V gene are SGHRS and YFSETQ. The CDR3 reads CASSAPGTDYEQYF. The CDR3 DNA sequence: TGCGCCAGCAGCGCCCCCGGGACAGACTACGAGCAGTACTTC.

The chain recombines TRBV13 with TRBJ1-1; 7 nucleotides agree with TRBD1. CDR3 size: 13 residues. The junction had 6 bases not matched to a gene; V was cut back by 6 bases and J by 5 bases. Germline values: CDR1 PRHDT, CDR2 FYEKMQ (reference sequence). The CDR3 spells CASSFKTGTEAFF. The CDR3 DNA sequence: TGTGCCAGCAGTTTTAAGACAGGGACTGAAGCTTTCTTT.

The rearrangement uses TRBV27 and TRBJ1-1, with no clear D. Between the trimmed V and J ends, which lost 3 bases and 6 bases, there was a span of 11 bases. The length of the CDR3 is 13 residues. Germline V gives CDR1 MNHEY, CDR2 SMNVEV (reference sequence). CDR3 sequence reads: CASSFGERAEAFF. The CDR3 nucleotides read TGTGCCAGCAGTTTTGGGGAGAGGGCTGAAGCTTTCTTT.

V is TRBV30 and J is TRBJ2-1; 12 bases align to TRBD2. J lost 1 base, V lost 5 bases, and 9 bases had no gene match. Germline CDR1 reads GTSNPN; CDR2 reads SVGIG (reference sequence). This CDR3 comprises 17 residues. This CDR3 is CAWVPGTSGPSYNEQFF. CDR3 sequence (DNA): TGTGCCTGGGTCCCCGGGACTAGCGGGCCGTCCTACAATGAGCAGTTCTTC.

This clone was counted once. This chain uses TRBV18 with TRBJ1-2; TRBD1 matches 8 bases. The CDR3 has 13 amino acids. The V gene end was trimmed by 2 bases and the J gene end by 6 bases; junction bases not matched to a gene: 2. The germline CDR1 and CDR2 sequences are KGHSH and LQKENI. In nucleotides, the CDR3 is TGTGCCAGCTCACCAGACAGGGGTAATGGCTACACCTTC. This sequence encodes CASSPDRGNGYTF.

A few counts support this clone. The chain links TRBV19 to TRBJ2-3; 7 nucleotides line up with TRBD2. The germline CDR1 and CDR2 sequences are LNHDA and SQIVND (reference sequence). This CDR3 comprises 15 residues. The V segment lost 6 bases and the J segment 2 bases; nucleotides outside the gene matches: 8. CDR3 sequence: CASREWGGFTDTQYF. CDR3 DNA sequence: TGTGCCAGTAGGGAGTGGGGGGGGTTCACAGATACGCAGTATTTT.

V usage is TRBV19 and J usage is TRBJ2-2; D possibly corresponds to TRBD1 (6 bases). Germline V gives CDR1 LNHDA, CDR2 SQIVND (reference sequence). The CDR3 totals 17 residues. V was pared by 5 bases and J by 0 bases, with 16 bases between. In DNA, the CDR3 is TGTGCCAGTAGTGCGGTGGGACAACCGACGAACACCGGGGAGCTGTTTTTT. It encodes CASSAVGQPTNTGELFF.

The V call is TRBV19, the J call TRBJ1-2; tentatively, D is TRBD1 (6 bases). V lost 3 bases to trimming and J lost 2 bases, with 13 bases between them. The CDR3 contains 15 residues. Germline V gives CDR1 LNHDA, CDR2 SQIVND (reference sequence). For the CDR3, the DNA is TGTGCCAGTAGTATCGGAAGGACAGTCAACTATGGCTACACCTTC. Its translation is CASSIGRTVNYGYTF.

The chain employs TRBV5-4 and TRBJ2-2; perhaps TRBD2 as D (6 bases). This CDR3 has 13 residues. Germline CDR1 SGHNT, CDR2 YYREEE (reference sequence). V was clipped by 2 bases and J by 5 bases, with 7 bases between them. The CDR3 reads CASSLGGTGELFF. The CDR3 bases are TGTGCCAGCAGCTTAGGAGGGACCGGGGAGCTGTTTTTT.

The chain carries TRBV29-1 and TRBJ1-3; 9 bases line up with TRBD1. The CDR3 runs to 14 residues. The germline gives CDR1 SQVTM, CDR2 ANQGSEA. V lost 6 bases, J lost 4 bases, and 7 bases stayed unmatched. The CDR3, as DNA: TGCAGCGTGGCCCCGGGGACAGGGGGAAACACCATATATTTT. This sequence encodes CSVAPGTGGNTIYF.

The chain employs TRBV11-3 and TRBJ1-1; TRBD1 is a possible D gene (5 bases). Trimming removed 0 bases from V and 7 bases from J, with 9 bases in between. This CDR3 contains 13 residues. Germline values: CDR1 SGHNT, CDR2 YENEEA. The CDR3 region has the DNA TGTGCCAGCAGCTTAGAAAGGGGCGATGAAGCTTTCTTT. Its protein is CASSLERGDEAFF.

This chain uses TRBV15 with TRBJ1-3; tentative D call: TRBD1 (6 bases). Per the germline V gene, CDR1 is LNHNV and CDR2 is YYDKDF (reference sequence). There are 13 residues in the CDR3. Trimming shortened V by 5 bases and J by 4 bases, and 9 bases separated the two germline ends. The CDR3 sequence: CATSPGEGNTIYF. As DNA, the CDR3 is TGTGCCACCAGCCCAGGGGAGGGAAACACCATATATTTT.